The rows below give T cell receptor beta chains drawn from one sample of a study of T cell repertoires in cytomegalovirus infection. TCRdb reanalysed the reads using MiXCR and keeps one entry per CDR3 protein. The sample holds hundreds of thousands of distinct CDR3 sequences; 30% to 40% are singletons and the top ten take roughly 18%. The antigens for these receptors are not known. The material sequenced was cultured PBMCs, taken from culture after CMV antigen stimulation. The receptors come from a human donor in good health (CMV status not recorded). Some clones in this sample may be carry-over from other donors' samples. Each CDR3 is given with its conserved first and last residue. D genes are given only for firm matches. Clone size is not always given. Where it is, it says once, few, many or a class for expanded clones.

D gene	clone size	J gene	V gene	CDR3 DNA	CDR3 protein
TRBD2	many	TRBJ2-3	TRBV7-2	TGTGCCAGCAGCTTAGTTTCGGCTAGCGGCTTTAGCACAGATACGCAGTATTTT	CASSLVSASGFSTDTQYF
.	.	TRBJ1-4	TRBV28	TGTGCCAGCAGTCTGGGGGGCGCTTGGGAAAAACTGTTTTTT	CASSLGGAWEKLFF
.	once	TRBJ2-3	TRBV24-1	TGTGCCACCAGTGGAAACACAGATACGCAGTATTTT	CATSGNTDTQYF
TRBD1	.	TRBJ2-2	TRBV7-2	TGTGCCAGCAGCTTTGGGACAGGGGATAACGGGGAGCTGTTTTTT	CASSFGTGDNGELFF
.	once	TRBJ2-7	TRBV12-3/TRBV12-4	TGTGCCAGCACCTCCCAGCGCTACGAGCAGTACTTC	CASTSQRYEQYF
TRBD1	few	TRBJ2-5	TRBV9	TGTGCCAGCAGCGTCGGGACAGGGGGAGGACAAGAGACCCAGTACTTC	CASSVGTGGGQETQYF
.	.	TRBJ2-3	TRBV29-1	TGCAGCGTTGAGGGGGAACGGAGGCTTACAGATACGCAGTATTTT	CSVEGERRLTDTQYF
.	.	TRBJ2-7	TRBV7-2	TGTGCCAGCAGCACCCTAACAGGGTTCGGCGAGCAGTACTTC	CASSTLTGFGEQYF
.	.	TRBJ2-7	TRBV7-8	TGTGCCAGCAGCTTAGAAGGTGGTCATAAGGGCGAGCAGTACTTC	CASSLEGGHKGEQYF
.	.	TRBJ2-5	TRBV10-3	TGTGCCATCAGTGTCCTGAGCCAAGAGACCCAGTACTTC	CAISVLSQETQYF